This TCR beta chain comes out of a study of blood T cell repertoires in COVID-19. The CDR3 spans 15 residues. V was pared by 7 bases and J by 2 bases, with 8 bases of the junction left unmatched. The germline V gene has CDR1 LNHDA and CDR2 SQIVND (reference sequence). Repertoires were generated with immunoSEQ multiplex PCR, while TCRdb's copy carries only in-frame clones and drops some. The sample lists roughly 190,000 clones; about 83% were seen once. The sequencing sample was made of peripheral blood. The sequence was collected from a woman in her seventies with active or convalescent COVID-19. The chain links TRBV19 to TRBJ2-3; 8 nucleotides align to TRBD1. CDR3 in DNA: TGTGCCAGTAACTCGGGACAGGCCTACACAGATACGCAGTATTTT. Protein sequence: CASNSGQAYTDTQYF.